This record concerns one TCR beta chain sequence. Its matching antigen is unknown. This specimen belongs to a study of CD8+CD57+ T cells in acquired aplastic anemia. Overall study context: When averaged, DNA from sorted CD4+ and CD8+ cells came to approximately 3.2 ug. Study-wide points: Fewer than 35 CD8+ CDR3 sequences occurred in both the patients and the controls.

The CDR3 totals 16 residues. CDR1 and CDR2 (germline): SGDLS, YYNGEE. Germline trimming cut 3 bases from V and 8 bases from J; bases unmatched to any gene: 11. Patients chosen for sequencing had CD8+CD57+ cells that had expanded, as shown by flow cytometry. The enrolled patients all had severe acquired aplastic anemia. When blood sampling took place, the patients had received no therapy. Genomic DNA was employed as the template in profiling TCR beta VDJ and CDR3. Each CDR3 protein is one row after TCRdb ran MiXCR on the reads. The sample lists under 500,000 distinct CDR3 sequences, less than 35% seen once, with roughly 0.8% in the top ten.

The material sequenced was sorted CD4+, CD8+, or CD8+CD57+ T cells (not recorded which) from PBMCs. The V and J genes are TRBV9 and TRBJ2-1; 10 bases match TRBD2. The TCR comes from a human donor with aplastic anemia. The CDR3 loop reads CASSGQGLASADEQFF. CDR3 bases: TGTGCCAGCAGCGGACAGGGACTAGCGTCGGCAGATGAGCAGTTCTTC.